This T cell receptor (beta chain) is drawn from a study of patients and donors after allogeneic stem cell transplantation. Deletions cut 5 bases from V and 6 bases from J, with 5 bases between. The CDR3 runs 11 residues. Germline CDR1 is MNHEY and CDR2 is SVGEGT. TCRdb re-called the RT-PCR reads with MiXCR, one entry per CDR3 protein. The sample includes about 160,000 distinct CDR3 sequences, about two fifths seen only once; the top ten take around 50%. This clonotype occurred many times. The sequence came from a human donor who was either an allogeneic HSCT recipient or a stem cell or donor lymphocyte infusion donor (not recorded which). It is not recorded whose cells these are; they may come from a transplant donor. The rearrangement joins TRBV6-2 or TRBV6-3 to TRBJ1-5; D gene uncertain. The sequencing input was blood, either unsorted or a sorted T cell fraction (not recorded which). This chain's CDR3 is CASSTGQPQHF. The CDR3 DNA reads TGTGCCAGCAGTACTGGTCAGCCCCAGCATTTT.